This T cell receptor (beta chain) was sequenced during a study of response to subunit inactivated influenza vaccine. Points from the study as a whole: Every seasonal influenza vaccination brings in few new T cells, the authors suggested.

MiXCR, run by TCRdb on the RT-PCR reads, gives a single entry per CDR3 protein. The sample shows about 780,000 distinct CDR3 sequences, roughly 18% of them seen only once. This clonotype was detected a few times. What it binds is unknown. Germline V CDR1 and CDR2: DFQATT, SNEGSKA (reference sequence). V was cut by 6 bases and J by 3 bases, with 11 bases left in between. The CDR3 totals 13 residues. The gene calls are TRBV20-1 and TRBJ1-4, with D perhaps matching TRBD1 (5 bases). This sample comprised PBMCs from blood, obtained 4 to 6 days after vaccination. This clonotype was sampled from a man aged 45-65 years who received an inactivated influenza vaccine. The chain's CDR3 is CSATGGANEKLFF. CDR3 bases: TGCAGTGCCACTGGGGGAGCTAATGAAAAACTGTTTTTT.